These 13 T cell receptor beta chains share one sample of origin, sequenced in a study of identical twins. TCRdb re-analysed the 5' RACE reads in MiXCR, keeping a single row per CDR3 protein. This sample has under 1 million distinct CDR3 sequences, with roughly 12% found just once. These sequences were also reported in another study, on yellow fever vaccine responses in identical twins.

Sequencing was carried out using PBMCs. These receptors came from a woman aged 18-29 years in good health.

The J gene is TRBJ2-4, the V gene TRBV3-1; perhaps D is TRBD1 or TRBD2 (5 bases each). This CDR3 is built from 11 residues. Trimming stripped 3 bases from V and 8 bases from J, with 5 bases between. The germline CDR1 and CDR2 sequences are LGHDT and YNNKEL (reference sequence). The CDR3 region has the DNA TGTGCCAGCAGCCAGGGGGACATTCAGTACTTC. Protein product: CASSQGDIQYF.

This clonotype was picked up a small number of times. The chain is built from TRBV24-1 and TRBJ2-1; 10 nucleotides match TRBD1. Germline CDR1 reads KGHDR; CDR2 reads SFDVKD. Trimming took 4 bases from V and 14 from J; bases not matched to a gene: 13. The CDR3 loop spans 15 amino acids. The DNA of the CDR3 is TGTGCCACCAGTGACACAACCCGGGGGGGGACAGGGGAGTTCTTC. Its translation is CATSDTTRGGTGEFF.

The chain joins TRBV20-1 to TRBJ2-1; 8 nucleotides agree with TRBD2. CDR1 and CDR2 (germline): DFQATT, SNEGSKA (reference sequence). The CDR3 totals 14 residues. J gave up 12 bases and V 0 bases, and 10 bases lay outside the gene matches. CDR3 in amino acids: CSARDSRGGSLQFF. The CDR3 coding sequence is TGCAGTGCTAGAGATTCACGGGGGGGCAGTTTGCAGTTCTTC.

This clonotype was seen a few times. V and J are TRBV6-4 and TRBJ1-1; 7 bases match TRBD1. The ends lost 3 bases at V and 6 bases at J; junction bases unmatched: 7. Germline loops: CDR1 MRHNA, CDR2 SNTAGT. The CDR3 spans 14 residues. The CDR3 DNA is TGTGCCAGCAGTGAGGAGGGGGCACGCTCTGAAGCTTTCTTT. It specifies CASSEEGARSEAFF.

This CDR3 reads CASSLEGGRAGELFF. CDR3 nucleotide sequence: TGCGCCAGCAGCTTGGAAGGGGGCCGGGCCGGGGAGCTGTTTTTT. The chain combines TRBV5-1 with TRBJ2-2, with 7 nucleotides matching TRBD1. CDR3 length: 15 residues. Germline lookup yields CDR1 SGHRS and CDR2 YFSETQ. V gave up 0 bases and J gave up 6 bases; unmatched junction bases: 5. The whole variable domain, remainder taken from reference TRBV5-1 and TRBJ2-2, is KAGVTQTPRYLIKTRGQQVTLSCSPISGHRSVSWYQQTPGQGLQFLFEYFSETQRNKGNFPGRFSGRQFSNSRSEMNVSTLELGDSALYLCASSLEGGRAGELFFGEGSRLTVL.

The chain uses TRBV20-1 and TRBJ1-5, with TRBD1 matching over 12 bases. J lost 5 bases, V lost 1 base, and 3 bases had no gene match. The CDR3 totals 15 residues. Germline V gene data show CDR1 as DFQATT and CDR2 as SNEGSKA (reference sequence). The chain's CDR3 is CSARGGQGAYQPQHF. Here the CDR3 DNA reads TGCAGTGCTAGAGGGGGACAGGGGGCCTATCAGCCCCAGCATTTT.

The chain has TRBV24-1 and TRBJ2-1, with TRBD2 matching over 8 bases. Germline lookup yields CDR1 KGHDR and CDR2 SFDVKD. The CDR3 length is 20 residues. The trim removed 2 bases at V and 3 bases at J, leaving 17 bases unmatched. Here the CDR3 reads CATSDSGLERGTYHYNEQFF. CDR3 in DNA: TGTGCCACCAGTGATTCCGGACTAGAGCGGGGGACCTACCACTACAATGAGCAGTTCTTC.

The V gene is TRBV7-9, the J gene TRBJ2-2; TRBD2 matches at 9 bases. Germline assignment: CDR1 SEHNR and CDR2 FQNEAQ (reference sequence). CDR3 size: 16 residues. J gave up 5 bases and V 2 bases, and 6 bases lay outside the gene matches. The CDR3 region is CASSLQPSGKTGELFF. CDR3 nucleotides: TGTGCCAGCAGCTTACAGCCTAGCGGGAAAACCGGGGAGCTGTTTTTT.

The CDR3 protein is CASSIVATLNQPQHF. In DNA form, the CDR3 reads TGTGCCAGTAGTATAGTAGCTACACTGAATCAGCCCCAGCATTTT. The rearrangement links TRBV19 to TRBJ1-5; unclear D gene. The CDR3 runs to 15 residues. The V gene lost 1 base and the J gene lost 4 bases, with 11 bases spanning the gap. Germline assignment: CDR1 LNHDA and CDR2 SQIVND (reference sequence).

The sample holds many counts of this clonotype. The chain is built from TRBV20-1 and TRBJ2-1; no reliable D call. Per the germline V gene, CDR1 is DFQATT and CDR2 is SNEGSKA (reference sequence). CDR3 length equals 14 residues. V lost 5 bases, J lost 5 bases, and 16 bases lay in between. CDR3 in amino acids: CSARSVNQDNEQFF. The CDR3, as DNA: TGCAGTGCTCGGTCGGTGAATCAGGACAATGAGCAGTTCTTC.

The V gene is TRBV7-6, the J gene TRBJ2-1; D gene unclear. Trimming left V 1 base short and J 10 bases short, with 11 bases between. From germline, CDR1 is SGHVS and CDR2 FNYEAQ. The CDR3 has 13 residues. The CDR3 is CASSLVPEAEQFF. The CDR3 region has the DNA TGTGCCAGCAGCTTAGTTCCGGAAGCAGAGCAGTTCTTC.

In its sample, this clonotype was seen a few times. The V call is TRBV27, the J call TRBJ2-2, with D perhaps matching TRBD1 (5 bases). The CDR3 has 15 amino acids. Trimming left V 6 bases short and J 7 bases short, with 18 bases between. Germline V gene data show CDR1 as MNHEY and CDR2 as SMNVEV (reference sequence). The CDR3 protein is CASSQQGRVGGELFF. In DNA, the CDR3 is TGTGCCAGCAGCCAACAAGGCAGGGTTGGCGGGGAGCTGTTTTTT.

This clonotype showed up just a few times. V and J are TRBV3-1 and TRBJ2-5; no clear D. The length of the CDR3 is 14 residues. Per germline, CDR1 LGHDT and CDR2 YNNKEL (reference sequence). V lost 0 bases, J lost 4 bases, and 9 bases lay in between. This chain's CDR3 is CASSQDFVSETQYF. The DNA of the CDR3 is TGTGCCAGCAGCCAAGATTTTGTGTCAGAGACCCAGTACTTC.